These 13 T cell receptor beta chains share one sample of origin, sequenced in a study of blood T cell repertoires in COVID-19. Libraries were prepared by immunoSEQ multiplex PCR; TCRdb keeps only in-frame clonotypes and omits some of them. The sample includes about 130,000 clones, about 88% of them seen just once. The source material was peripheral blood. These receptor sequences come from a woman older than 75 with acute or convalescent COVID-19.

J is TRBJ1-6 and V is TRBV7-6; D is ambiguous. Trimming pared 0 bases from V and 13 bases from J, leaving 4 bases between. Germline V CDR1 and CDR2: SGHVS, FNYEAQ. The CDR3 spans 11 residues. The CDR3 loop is CASSLARPLHF. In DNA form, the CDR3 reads TGTGCCAGCAGCTTAGCCAGGCCCCTCCACTTT.

The CDR3 loop reads CASSLMTAANYGYTF. For the CDR3, the DNA is TGTGCCAGCAGCTTAATGACAGCAGCTAACTATGGCTACACCTTC. V usage is TRBV11-1 and J usage is TRBJ1-2, with a weak D call TRBD1 (5 bases). This CDR3 comprises 15 residues. Germline V lookup: CDR1 SGHAT, CDR2 FQDESV (reference sequence). Trimming pared 2 bases from V and 0 bases from J, leaving 10 bases between.

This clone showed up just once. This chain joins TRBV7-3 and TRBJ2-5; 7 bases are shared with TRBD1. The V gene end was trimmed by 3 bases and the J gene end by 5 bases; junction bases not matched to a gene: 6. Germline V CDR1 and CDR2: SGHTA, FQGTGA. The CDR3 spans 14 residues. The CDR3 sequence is CASSLTGYGETQYF. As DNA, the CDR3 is TGTGCCAGCAGCTTGACAGGGTACGGGGAGACCCAGTACTTC.

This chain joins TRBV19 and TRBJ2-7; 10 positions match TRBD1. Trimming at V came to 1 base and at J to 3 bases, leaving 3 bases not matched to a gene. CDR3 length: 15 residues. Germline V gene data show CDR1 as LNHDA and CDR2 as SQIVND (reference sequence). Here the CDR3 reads CASSIGGTGVYEQYF. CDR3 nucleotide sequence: TGTGCCAGTAGTATAGGGGGGACAGGGGTCTACGAGCAGTACTTC.

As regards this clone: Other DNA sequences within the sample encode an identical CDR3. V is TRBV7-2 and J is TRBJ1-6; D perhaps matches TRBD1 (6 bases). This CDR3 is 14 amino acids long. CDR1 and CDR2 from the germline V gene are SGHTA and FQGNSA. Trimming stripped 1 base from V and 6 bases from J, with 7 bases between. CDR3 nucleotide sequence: TGTGCCAGCAGCTTAGACAGGGTTAATTCACCCCTCCACTTT. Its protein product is CASSLDRVNSPLHF.

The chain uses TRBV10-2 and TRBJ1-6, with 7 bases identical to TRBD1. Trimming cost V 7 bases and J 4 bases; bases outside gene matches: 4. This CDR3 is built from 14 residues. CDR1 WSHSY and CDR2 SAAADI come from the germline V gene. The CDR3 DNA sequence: TGCGCCAGCACCAGGGACAGTTATAATTCACCCCTCCACTTT. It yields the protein CASTRDSYNSPLHF.

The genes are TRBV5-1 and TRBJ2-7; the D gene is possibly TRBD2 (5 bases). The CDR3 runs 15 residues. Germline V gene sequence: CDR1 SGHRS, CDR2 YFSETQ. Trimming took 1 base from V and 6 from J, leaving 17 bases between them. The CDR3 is CASSLLVGAESEQYF. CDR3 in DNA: TGCGCCAGCAGCTTGTTGGTGGGAGCGGAGAGCGAGCAGTACTTC.

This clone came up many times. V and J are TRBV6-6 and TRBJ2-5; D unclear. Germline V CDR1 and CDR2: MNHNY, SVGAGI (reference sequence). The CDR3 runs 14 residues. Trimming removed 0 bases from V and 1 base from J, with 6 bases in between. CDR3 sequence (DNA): TGTGCCAGCAGTTACTCGCAGATCCAAGAGACCCAGTACTTC. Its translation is CASSYSQIQETQYF.

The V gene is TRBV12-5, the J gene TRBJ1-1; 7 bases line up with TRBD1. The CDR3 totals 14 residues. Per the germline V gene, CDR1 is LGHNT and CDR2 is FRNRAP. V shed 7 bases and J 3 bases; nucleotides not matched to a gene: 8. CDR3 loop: CASAKTGLHTEAFF. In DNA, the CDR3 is TGTGCTAGTGCCAAGACAGGGTTGCACACTGAAGCTTTCTTT.

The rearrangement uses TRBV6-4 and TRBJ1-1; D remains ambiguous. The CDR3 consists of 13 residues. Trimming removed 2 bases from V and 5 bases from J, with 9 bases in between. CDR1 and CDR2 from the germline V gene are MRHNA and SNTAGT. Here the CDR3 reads CASSDVSGTEAFF. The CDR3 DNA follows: TGTGCCAGCAGTGACGTTTCGGGGACTGAAGCTTTCTTT.

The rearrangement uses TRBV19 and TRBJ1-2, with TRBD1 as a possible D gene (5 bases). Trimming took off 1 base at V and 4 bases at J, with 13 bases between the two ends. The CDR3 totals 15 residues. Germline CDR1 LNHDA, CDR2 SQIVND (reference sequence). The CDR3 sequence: CASSIVSQGGYGYTF. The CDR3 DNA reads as TGTGCCAGTAGTATAGTCAGCCAGGGAGGCTATGGCTACACCTTC.

For the CDR3, the DNA is TGTGCCAGCTCACCAACCCCTGGGCGGGTTGGAAACACCATATATTTT. Protein sequence: CASSPTPGRVGNTIYF. The rearrangement joins TRBV18 to TRBJ1-3, with no clear D. Germline CDR1 and CDR2: KGHSH and LQKENI. The CDR3 is made up of 16 amino acids. Trimming took off 2 bases at V and 3 bases at J, with 14 bases between the two ends.

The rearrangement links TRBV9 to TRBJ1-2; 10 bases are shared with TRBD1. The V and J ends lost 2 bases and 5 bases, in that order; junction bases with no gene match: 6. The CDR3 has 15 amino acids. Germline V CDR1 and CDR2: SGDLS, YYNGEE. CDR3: CASSVRGTGDYGYTF. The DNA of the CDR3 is TGTGCCAGCAGCGTCAGAGGGACAGGGGATTATGGCTACACCTTC. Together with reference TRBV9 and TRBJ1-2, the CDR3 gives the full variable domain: DSGVTQTPKHLITATGQRVTLRCSPRSGDLSVYWYQQSLDQGLQFLIQYYNGEERAKGNILERFSAQQFPDLHSELNLSSLELGDSALYFCASSVRGTGDYGYTFGSGTRLTVV.